This TCR beta chain was documented in a study of CD8+CD57+ T cells in acquired aplastic anemia. This CDR3 region has 10 residues. Germline loops: CDR1 SNHLY, CDR2 FYNNEI. V dropped 8 bases and J dropped 8 bases, with 8 bases sitting between them. Profiles of TCR beta VDJ and CDR3 were generated from a genomic DNA template. One entry per CDR3 protein results from TCRdb running MiXCR on the reads. The profile shows about 190,000 distinct CDR3 sequences, 54% of them singletons. The sequence was obtained from a human donor in good health, serving as a control. The chain joins TRBV2 to TRBJ2-3; D is possibly TRBD1 or TRBD2 (5 bases each). Sequencing was done on a sample of sorted CD4+, CD8+, or CD8+CD57+ T cells (not recorded which) from PBMCs. CDR3 region: CASGGGTQYF. CDR3 DNA sequence: TGTGCCAGCGGGGGTGGTACGCAGTATTTT.